This TCR beta chain appears in the sequencing data of a study of blood T cells in healthy people across ages (dated by TCRdb to 2013 to 2016). Context from the whole study: Template switching captured roughly one uniquely barcoded TCR beta cDNA molecule per two T cells in model experiments. Four age groups were formed from the donors: young (average 16 years), middle-aged (approximately 42), aged (more than 55) and long-lived (approximately 78). Using the same blood draw, the study looked at two additional independent replicas of 1 million unique cDNA reads for two donors, one aged 18 to 30 and the other aged 80 or older. Using deep sequencing normalized with unique cDNA molecular identifiers, the study measured how TCR beta repertoire diversity changes with age.

Including the terminal cysteine and phenylalanine, the CDR3 comprises 13 residues. The CDR3 DNA has 39 bases and is translated from base 1. V has 2 bases trimmed and J has 9 bases trimmed; junction bases matching no gene number 7. The germline V gene (reference sequence) yields DFQATT for CDR1 and SNEGSKA for CDR2. The library was generated by 5' RACE. Instrument used: Illumina HiSeq 2500. The second PCR ran for roughly 6 to 11 cycles and used a J-beta primer mix along with a sample-barcoded 5' primer. A unique molecular identifier was introduced onto each TCR beta cDNA molecule by a template-switch 5' adaptor carrying 12 random nucleotides. Each sample yielded at least 3 million CDR3-containing paired-end reads. First-strand cDNA was synthesized from all RNA with the Mint cDNA synthesis kit, primed by a TRBC-specific oligonucleotide. After uracil-DNA glycosylase treatment, a first 18-cycle PCR used universal primers M1SS and BC2_uni_R on all cDNA. The original pipeline was this. Normalization of each sample was performed by random selection of 1 million high-quality reads, each carrying a distinct molecular identifier. Instead of being binned into consensus sequences, reads that shared molecular identifiers were thrown out. MiTCR, set to a Q25 quality threshold and the strictest error-elimination algorithm, was used for CDR3 identification, clonotype clustering and error correction. A nonparametric unseen species model with Euler transformation was used to estimate lower-bound total TCR beta diversity. The raw public reads went through TCRdb reprocessing: fastp at Q25, MiXCR clone calling, in-frame beta chains kept. Rows merge per CDR3 protein into single entries with the most common DNA and genes. It is TCRdb's table, rather than the study itself, that gives the V and J calls and clone size. This sample gives 800,000 to 950,000 distinct CDR3 sequences in total; roughly 29% of them show up just once. The biggest ten clones account for about a tenth of the sample.

Broader findings and caveats from the paper: Compared with the aged group, more naive CD4+ T cells, fewer expanded clones and increased TCR diversity were shown by the long-lived group, suggesting age selection. Estimates of total diversity based on one million sequenced T cells were regarded as lower bounds and as underestimates. Observed TCR beta diversity correlated strongly with the percentage of naive T cells measured by flow cytometry. Because the CMV infection status of the donors was unknown, age-related changes in expanded clonotypes may potentially have been confounded. Observed TCR beta diversity per million T cells fell roughly linearly with age, and a significant reduction was already apparent by age about 43. Bulk unsorted PBMC profiling prevented conclusive comparison of naive and antigen-experienced compartments.

Donors were 30 to 45 systemically healthy Caucasian individuals from Russia aged roughly 6 to 100 years. Each donor gave approximately 9.4 milliliters of peripheral blood, drawn into EDTA-treated Vacutainer tubes. Ficoll-Paque density-gradient centrifugation was used to isolate PBMCs, with at least 7 million per sample. Trizol reagent was used to extract total RNA from PBMCs, with at least 5.5 micrograms per sample. For every donor, an aliquot of PBMCs went through flow cytometry to measure the percentages of naive CD45RAhigh/CD27high T cells. This clonotype was observed at least ten times. Its antigen remains undetermined. Per-base qualities were not stored, and no clone one base away is much larger. These data also formed part of another study, on T cells of mothers and their children. The second study also describes: Donors were nine systemically healthy Caucasian individuals: three mothers and their six children. cDNA synthesis used all of the extracted RNA, with 1.5 ug of RNA in each 15 ul reaction. Sample barcodes and 2-4 random nucleotides were added via the M1S primer in the second PCR. Over 8 million TCR beta CDR3 reads came from each mother, compared with millions of reads from each child. TCR recombination output is similarly shaped by thymic selection in related and unrelated pairs, with a minor effect exerted by inherited differences. Normalized repertoire overlap in related mother-child pairs was always slightly higher than in unrelated mother-child pairs, but the difference was never significant. No persistent microchimeric T cell clones were detected, at a sensitivity of around 97 clones per million clonotypes. In the study, deep NGS was used to compare the TCR beta repertoires of mothers and children, and features distinguishing related mother-child pairs from unrelated individuals were sought. Mothers averaged about 40 +/- 4 years of age and children averaged around 10 +/- 4 years. After adapter ligation with NEBNext reagents, the libraries were sequenced on Illumina HiSeq 2000 with 100+100 nt paired-end reads. To avoid cross-contamination, the mother libraries and the child libraries were prepared a month apart and sequenced in separate runs. For each donor, between about 500,000 and 2,000,000 distinct TCR beta clonotypes were identified. Naive TCR beta clonotypes were estimated from low-frequency clonotypes matched to each donor's FACS-determined naive share, without sorting.

The V and J segments used are TRBV20-1 and TRBJ1-2, and 9 junction bases match TRBD1. The sequencing input was blood. The sequence came from a woman aged 40 to 50 in good health. The CDR3 in this case is CSARQTGGGSYTF. The DNA is TGCAGTGCTAGACAGACAGGGGGTGGAAGCTACACCTTC.